The present T cell receptor (beta chain) was sequenced within a study of response to subunit inactivated influenza vaccine. Points from the study as a whole: Authors suggested each seasonal flu vaccination may recruit only limited numbers of new T cells.

TCRdb called the RT-PCR reads again in MiXCR, with one record for every CDR3 protein. The table lists approximately 530,000 distinct CDR3 sequences, roughly 13% of them singletons. This CDR3 is built from 17 residues. V lost 5 bases and J 2 bases, leaving 21 bases between the germline ends. CDR1 is SEHNR and CDR2 is FQNEAQ in the germline V gene (reference sequence). Concerning this clonotype itself: The antigen remains undetermined.

The receptor was derived from a man aged 50 or older who received an inactivated influenza vaccine. Sequencing was performed on PBMCs from blood, taken 45 days after vaccination. The rearrangement links TRBV7-9 to TRBJ2-5; D ambiguous. The CDR3, as DNA: TGTGCCAGCAGCAAACCCCGCGAGGCCCACATACAAGAGACCCAGTACTTC. Residues: CASSKPREAHIQETQYF.